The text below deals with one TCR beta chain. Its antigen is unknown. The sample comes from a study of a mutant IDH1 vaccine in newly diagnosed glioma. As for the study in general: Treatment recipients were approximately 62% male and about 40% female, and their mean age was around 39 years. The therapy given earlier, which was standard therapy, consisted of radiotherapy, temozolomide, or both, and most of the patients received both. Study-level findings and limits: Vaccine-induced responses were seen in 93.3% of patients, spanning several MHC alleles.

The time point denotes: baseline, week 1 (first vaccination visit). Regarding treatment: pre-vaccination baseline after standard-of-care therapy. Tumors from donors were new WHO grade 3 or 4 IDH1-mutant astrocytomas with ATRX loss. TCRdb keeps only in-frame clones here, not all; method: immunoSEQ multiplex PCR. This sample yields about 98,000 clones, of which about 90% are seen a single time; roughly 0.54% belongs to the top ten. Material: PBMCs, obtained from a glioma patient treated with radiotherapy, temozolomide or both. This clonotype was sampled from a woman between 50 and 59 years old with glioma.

The CDR3 protein is CASHPRQGANTEAFF. The DNA for the CDR3 is TGCGCCAGCCATCCTAGACAGGGGGCGAACACTGAAGCTTTCTTT. The chain is built from TRBV5-1 and TRBJ1-1, with 10 nucleotides matching TRBD1. The V segment lost 7 bases and the J segment 1 base; nucleotides outside the gene matches: 7. This CDR3 spans 15 amino acids. Germline V CDR1 and CDR2: SGHRS, YFSETQ. Looking up the rest from reference TRBV5-1 and TRBJ1-1 gives the full variable domain: KAGVTQTPRYLIKTRGQQVTLSCSPISGHRSVSWYQQTPGQGLQFLFEYFSETQRNKGNFPGRFSGRQFSNSRSEMNVSTLELGDSALYLCASHPRQGANTEAFFGQGTRLTVV.